One sample yielded the 8 T cell receptor beta chains listed below, sequenced in a study of CD8 T cells in Susac syndrome. Random hexamers were used to reverse transcribe an amount of roughly 0.45 to 1 ug RNA. TCRdb re-called the immunoSEQ multiplex PCR reads with MiXCR, one entry per CDR3 protein. Here the sample spans around 170,000 distinct CDR3 sequences, under 97% being singletons. Sequenced: CD4+ T cells from PBMCs. These receptors all stem from a human donor with Susac syndrome.

This clonotype was counted between two and nine times. This chain links TRBV6-2 or TRBV6-3 with TRBJ2-7; no clear D gene. There are 12 residues in the CDR3. Germline values: CDR1 MNHEY, CDR2 SVGEGT. V gave up 6 bases and J gave up 0 bases, with 6 bases separating them. The CDR3 DNA sequence: TGTGCCAGCAGACCTTCCTCCTACGAGCAGTACTTC. Protein: CASRPSSYEQYF.

CDR3 residues: CASSLRRGYNNEQFF. The CDR3 coding sequence is TGTGCCAGCAGCTTACGGCGGGGGTATAACAATGAGCAGTTCTTC. The rearrangement uses TRBV7-2 and TRBJ2-1; 7 nucleotides align to TRBD2. Germline loops: CDR1 SGHTA, CDR2 FQGNSA. CDR3 length equals 15 residues. Losses at the gene ends were 2 bases for V and 5 bases for J; bases not matched to a gene: 6.

The rearrangement joins TRBV6-1 to TRBJ1-5; 9 positions match TRBD1. This CDR3 has 17 residues. V lost 7 bases, J lost 4 bases, and 14 bases stayed unmatched. CDR1 and CDR2 (germline): MNHNS, SASEGT. CDR3 nucleotide sequence: TGTGCCAGCATTCGCCTTGGAGAACAGGGGGCGAATCAGCCCCAGCATTTT. Its protein is CASIRLGEQGANQPQHF.

This rearrangement joins TRBV5-1 to TRBJ2-5; 11 bases match TRBD2. The CDR3 extends over 15 amino acids. In germline, CDR1 is SGHRS, CDR2 YFSETQ. V dropped 2 bases and J dropped 2; count of bases not matched to a gene: 2. CDR3 sequence (DNA): TGCGCCAGCAGCTTTTCTAGCGGGGGGCAAGAGACCCAGTACTTC. This encodes CASSFSSGGQETQYF.

V and J are TRBV5-1 and TRBJ1-1; 7 bases map to TRBD1. Per germline, CDR1 SGHRS and CDR2 YFSETQ. The CDR3 length is 14 residues. V lost 3 bases to trimming and J lost 5 bases; unmatched junction nucleotides: 7. CDR3 sequence reads: CASSSQGPRTEAFF. CDR3 DNA: TGCGCCAGCAGCTCACAGGGGCCGCGTACTGAAGCTTTCTTT.

This sequence joins TRBV6-6 and TRBJ2-7; TRBD1 matches at 7 bases. The length of the CDR3 is 13 residues. Trimming removed 2 bases from V and 3 bases from J; junction bases left unmatched: 1. Germline V lookup: CDR1 MNHNY, CDR2 SVGAGI (reference sequence). DNA for the CDR3: TGTGCCAGCAGTTACACAGGGGACTACGAGCAGTACTTC. It translates to CASSYTGDYEQYF.

The gene calls are TRBV20-1 and TRBJ2-7, with 8 nucleotides matching TRBD1. Germline V gives CDR1 DFQATT, CDR2 SNEGSKA (reference sequence). The J segment lost 5 bases and the V segment lost 0 bases, leaving 9 bases of the junction unmatched. There are 15 residues in the CDR3. CDR3 region: CSARDRMTGVDEQYF. DNA of the CDR3: TGCAGTGCTAGAGATCGCATGACAGGGGTTGACGAGCAGTACTTC.

The V call is TRBV2, the J call TRBJ2-3; no clear D. This CDR3 has 15 residues. V shed 6 bases and J shed 1 base, with 14 bases lying between them. In germline, CDR1 is SNHLY, CDR2 FYNNEI. CDR3 sequence reads: CASSPVGVGTDTQYF. In nucleotides, the CDR3 is TGTGCCAGCAGCCCAGTAGGAGTTGGCACAGATACGCAGTATTTT.